This TCR beta chain was found in a study of T cell responses to AZD1222 COVID-19 vaccine. This clone was seen only once. The repertoire was sequenced with immunoSEQ multiplex PCR; TCRdb's copy has only in-frame clones and lacks some. The table includes approximately 140,000 clones, 90% to 95% detected once. CDR1 MGHRA and CDR2 YSYEKL come from the germline V gene. Trimming took off 0 bases at V and 5 bases at J, with 14 bases between the two ends. This CDR3 region has 16 residues. The sequence derives from an adult in good health. Here the sequenced sample was peripheral blood, taken on day 0 of MenACWY control vaccination. The genes are TRBV4-1 and TRBJ2-1; D may be TRBD2 (6 bases). The CDR3 reads CASSQEVGSRDNEQFF. CDR3 coding DNA: TGCGCCAGCAGCCAAGAGGTCGGGAGTAGAGACAATGAGCAGTTCTTC.